This T cell receptor beta chain was observed in a study of T cell responses to AZD1222 COVID-19 vaccine. Study-wide points: Unmutated variant regions reportedly attract nearly half of all spike-specific TCRs.

Profiling relied on immunoSEQ multiplex PCR, and the TCRdb table lists in-frame clones only, not all of them. The profile shows roughly 160,000 clones, around 90% of them singletons. The CDR3 extends over 16 amino acids. V was cut by 4 bases and J by 4 bases, with 17 bases left in between. CDR1 is SEHNR and CDR2 is FQNEAQ in the germline V gene (reference sequence). On this clone itself: The antigen remains unidentified.

The origin of this receptor is an adult who received the AZD1222 COVID-19 vaccine. Material: peripheral blood, obtained 28 days after the second AZD1222 dose. The V and J genes are TRBV7-9 and TRBJ1-3; D ambiguous. Written as DNA, the CDR3 is TGTGCCAGCAGCTCACGGACGGTAAGGTCCGGAAACACCATATATTTT. Encoded protein: CASSSRTVRSGNTIYF.